This TCR beta chain comes out of a study of low-dose radiotherapy and immunotherapy resistance in tumors. In the study overall: Oral administration of aspirin 300 mg daily occurred for four cycles, commencing at cycle 1 day 1.

Indicated time point: after trial treatment. This sample's treatment: LDRT plus nivolumab, ipilimumab, low-dose cyclophosphamide and aspirin (RACIN trial). Treatment combined nivolumab, ipilimumab, aspirin, low-dose cyclophosphamide and low-dose radiotherapy in a dose-escalation trial. In its sample, this clonotype was seen many times. TRAV- and TRBV-specific primers primed first-strand cDNA, covering alpha and beta chains. The PCR that amplified TCRs ran for 20 cycles, relying on a constant-region primer and a V-primer adapter. TCRdb analysed the reads with MiXCR anew, one entry per CDR3 protein. The table has around 58,000 distinct CDR3 sequences, 23% seen once. The starting material was PBMCs, obtained after low-dose radiotherapy plus immunotherapy. This sequence originates from a male donor with prostate cancer.

CDR3 DNA sequence: TGCAGTGCCCTTGGCGGGACTAGCCTCAATGAGCAGTTCTTC. It is translated as CSALGGTSLNEQFF. This rearrangement joins TRBV20-1 to TRBJ2-1, with TRBD2 matching over 9 bases. The V gene's germline CDR1 is DFQATT and CDR2 SNEGSKA (reference sequence). The junction had 9 bases not matched to a gene; V was cut back by 6 bases and J by 6 bases. The CDR3 totals 14 residues.